This T cell receptor beta chain was retrieved from a study of blood T cell repertoires in COVID-19. V dropped 2 bases and J dropped 9; count of bases not matched to a gene: 12. CDR3 length: 16 amino acids. The germline V gene has CDR1 SNHLY and CDR2 FYNNEI. This clone came up once. Profiled with immunoSEQ multiplex PCR; TCRdb holds only in-frame clones, not every one. The table includes 100,000 to 120,000 clones, roughly 84% detected once. Sequencing was carried out using peripheral blood. The chain combines TRBV2 with TRBJ2-1, with TRBD2 identical over 8 bases. This TCR derives from a woman in her 70s who had recovered from COVID-19. CDR3 loop: CASSEPPGIAGGEQFF. The CDR3 DNA reads TGTGCCAGCAGTGAACCTCCGGGGATCGCGGGAGGTGAGCAGTTCTTC.